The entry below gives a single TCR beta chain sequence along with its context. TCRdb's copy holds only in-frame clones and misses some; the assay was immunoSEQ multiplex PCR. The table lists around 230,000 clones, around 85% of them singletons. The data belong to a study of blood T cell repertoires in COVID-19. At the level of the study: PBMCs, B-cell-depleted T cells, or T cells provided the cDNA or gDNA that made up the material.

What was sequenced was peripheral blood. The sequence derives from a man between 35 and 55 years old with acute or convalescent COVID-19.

Here the CDR3 reads CATSREGGVETQYF. The DNA for the CDR3 is TGTGCCACCAGCAGAGAAGGGGGGGTAGAGACCCAGTACTTC. The chain joins TRBV15 to TRBJ2-5, with D maybe TRBD2 (7 bases). Trimming removed 0 bases at V and 4 bases at J, with 9 bases between. The CDR3 sequence is 14 residues long. Germline CDR1 reads LNHNV; CDR2 reads YYDKDF (reference sequence).